Each of the 28 T cell receptor beta chains below was sequenced from the same sample in a study of tumor-infiltrating lymphocytes in primary liver carcinoma. The source material, 20-30 mg of unsorted bulk tissue, was used to co-extract RNA and DNA. With a constant-region primer, TCR beta cDNA was made from 450 to 650 ng of total RNA. Nested multiplex PCR, run for three rounds with slightly modified ARM-PCR, yielded TCR beta libraries. Rounds one and two of PCR, each of roughly 10 cycles, were primed with TRBV1-TRBV30 forward primers and a C-beta reverse primer. TCRdb processed the multiplex PCR reads anew with MiXCR; each CDR3 protein has one entry. Among fewer than 75,000 distinct CDR3 sequences listed, roughly 70% were seen once. Specimen: liver tumor tissue from sampling region 4. Subset denoted: tumor region T4, right-lateral pole. The receptor set was obtained from a man aged 35-49 years with primary liver carcinoma and hepatitis B virus infection.

A note on this clonotype: The junction shows a germline mismatch at one end, possibly a read error. The gene calls are TRBV6-2 or TRBV6-3 and TRBJ2-7; no firm D call. The germline gives CDR1 MNHEY, CDR2 SVGEGT. CDR3 length: 13 amino acids. The CDR3, as DNA: TGTGCCATCAGTTACGAGTTACCCTACGAGCGGTACTTC. This gives the protein CAISYELPYERYF.

Notes on this clonotype: Germline is not matched at one junction end, which may reflect a read error. J is TRBJ1-5 and V is TRBV4-1; perhaps TRBD1 as D (6 bases). Per germline, CDR1 MGHRA and CDR2 YSYEKL. This CDR3 region has 15 residues. CDR3 sequence: CASSPGGRSNQPQHF. CDR3 DNA sequence: TGCGCCAGCAGCCCCGGGGGCAGAAGCAATCAACCCCAGCATTTT.

The chain uses TRBV10-3 and TRBJ2-3; either TRBD1 or TRBD2 may supply D (5 bases each). The CDR3 has 16 amino acids. V lost 6 bases, J lost 10 bases, and 26 bases lay in between. Germline CDR1 reads ENHRY; CDR2 reads SYGVKD. The CDR3, as DNA: TGTGCCATCAGAGGTTGGACGGACCCTAGCACAGGTGCGCAGTATTTT. Translating it yields CAIRGWTDPSTGAQYF.

About this clonotype: Mismatch with germline at one junction end may stem from a read error. The DNA for the CDR3 is TGTGCCAGCAGTTACTCATCCTGCGCCTATAATCCACCCCTCCACTTT. Encoded protein: CASSYSSCAYNPPLHF. The gene calls are TRBV6-6 and TRBJ1-6; the D is unclear. The CDR3 has 16 amino acids. The V gene's germline CDR1 is MNHNY and CDR2 SVGAGI (reference sequence).

Remarks on this clonotype: Here the CDR3 omits its conserved ending phenylalanine or tryptophan, so a read error is the likely source. V gene TRBV4-2 combines with J gene TRBJ2-1, with 10 bases matching TRBD1. The CDR3 covers 16 residues. Germline V gene sequence: CDR1 LGHNA, CDR2 YNFKEQ. The CDR3 spells CPSSHAGGQGNNEQFS. In DNA form, the CDR3 reads TGTCCCAGCAGCCACGCCGGGGGACAGGGGAACAATGAGCAGTTCTCC.

Concerning this clonotype: A junction boundary mismatches the germline segment, possibly from a read error. The gene calls are TRBV6-1 and TRBJ2-7; a weak D match, TRBD2 (5 bases). CDR1 is MNHNS, CDR2 SASEGT, per germline. This CDR3 spans 11 amino acids. In nucleotides, the CDR3 is TGTGCCAGCGCTAACGACTACGAGCAGCACTTC. Translated, it gives CASANDYEQHF.

The chain links TRBV29-1 to TRBJ2-5; unclear D gene. V gave up 7 bases and J gave up 4 bases, with 13 bases separating them. This CDR3 has 12 amino acids. Germline V gene sequence: CDR1 SQVTM, CDR2 ANQGSEA. For the CDR3, the DNA is TGCAGCGGTATGAACAATGGAGAGACCCAGTACTTC. Amino acid sequence: CSGMNNGETQYF.

This clonotype was recorded once. At one boundary the junction diverges from the germline segment, which might be a read error. The J gene is TRBJ2-2, the V gene TRBV6-4; weak D call: TRBD1 (6 bases). The CDR3 has 13 amino acids. Looked up from germline, CDR1 is MRHNA and CDR2 is SNTAGT. The CDR3 sequence: CARSAEGAGEQFF. CDR3 coding DNA: TGTGCCAGGAGTGCGGAAGGGGCAGGGGAGCAGTTTTTT.

This chain uses TRBV6-5 with TRBJ2-1; D might be TRBD1 (6 bases). In germline, CDR1 is MNHEY, CDR2 SVGAGI. The length of the CDR3 is 12 residues. Trimming cost V 0 bases and J 12 bases, with 9 bases left between them. In DNA form, the CDR3 reads TGTGCCAGCAGTTACTCGACAGGTGGGCAGTTCTTC. It yields the protein CASSYSTGGQFF.

As to this clonotype: The final CDR3 position lacks the conserved phenylalanine or tryptophan, pointing to a likely read error. The chain carries TRBV10-3 and TRBJ1-3; D unresolved. The CDR3 spans 12 residues. V lost 7 bases and J lost 4, with 8 bases in between. Germline CDR1 is ENHRY and CDR2 is SYGVKD. CDR3 coding DNA: TGTGCCATCAATGGTCAGGGAAACACCATATATTCT. Translation: CAINGQGNTIYS.

About this clonotype: At one boundary the junction diverges from the germline segment, which might be a read error. The chain links TRBV4-2 to TRBJ2-4; D is possibly TRBD1 or TRBD2 (6 bases each). This CDR3 spans 16 amino acids. Germline assignment: CDR1 LGHNA and CDR2 YNFKEQ. The CDR3 region has the DNA TGTGCCGGCAGCCCGGAGGGGGGTGGAACCAAAAAGATTCAGTACTTC. Translated: CAGSPEGGGTKKIQYF.

In this sample, this clonotype turned up a few times. A junction end diverges from the germline sequence, so it may reflect a read error. This sequence joins TRBV5-5 and TRBJ2-2; weak D call: TRBD2 (6 bases). Looked up from germline, CDR1 is SGHKS and CDR2 is YYEKEE (reference sequence). The CDR3 has 12 amino acids. The CDR3 DNA sequence: TGTGCCAACTGTCCTAACACCGGGGGGCTGTTTTTT. As protein: CANCPNTGGLFF.

Worth noting for this clonotype: Germline is not matched at one junction end, which may reflect a read error. The chain carries TRBV28 and TRBJ2-7, with D tentatively TRBD1 (5 bases). This CDR3 is built from 14 residues. Germline CDR1 is MDHEN and CDR2 is SYDVKM. The CDR3 reads CASKQGSASYEQHF. As DNA, the CDR3 is TGTGCCAGCAAGCAGGGATCGGCCTCCTACGAGCAGCACTTC. Using reference TRBV28 and TRBJ2-7 for the parts outside the CDR3, the full variable domain is DVKVTQSSRYLVKRTGEKVFLECVQDMDHENMFWYRQDPGLGLRLIYFSYDVKMKEKGDIPEGYSVSREKKERFSLILESASTNQTSMYLCASKQGSASYEQHFGPGTRLTVT.

As regards this clonotype: The CDR3 ends on some other residue instead of the conserved phenylalanine or tryptophan, so this is likely a read error. The gene calls are TRBV11-2 and TRBJ1-2; tentatively, D is TRBD1 (5 bases). Per germline, CDR1 SGHAT and CDR2 FQNNGV. There are 15 residues in the CDR3. Trimming removed 4 bases from V and 7 bases from J, with 19 bases in between. The CDR3 sequence: CASSYTGGSTPGYTV. CDR3 in DNA: TGTGCCAGCAGCTATACAGGTGGCTCCACCCCTGGCTACACCGTC.

Worth noting for this clonotype: A read error may be the cause here, since a much bigger clone is one base away. The rearrangement links TRBV25-1 to TRBJ1-1; tentative D call: TRBD1 (6 bases). The CDR3 has 15 amino acids. CDR1 and CDR2 (germline): MGHDK, SYGVNS. CDR3 region: CASSERLRGDTDAFF. CDR3 DNA sequence: TGTGCCAGCAGTGAAAGACTTAGGGGGGACACTGATGCTTTCTTT.

This clonotype was seen repeatedly, ten times or more. Germline is not matched at one junction end, which may reflect a read error. The chain couples TRBV7-9 to TRBJ2-5, with D tentatively TRBD1 (6 bases). This CDR3 region has 14 residues. From germline, CDR1 is SEHNR and CDR2 FQNEAQ (reference sequence). The CDR3 sequence: CASSLSRGEETHYF. CDR3 in DNA: TGTGCCAGCAGCTTATCCAGGGGAGAAGAGACCCATTACTTC.

With respect to this clonotype: Given a much more abundant clone one base away, this may be a read error. This chain connects TRBV5-1 to TRBJ2-5; tentative D call: TRBD2 (5 bases). This CDR3 region has 17 residues. CDR1 and CDR2 from the germline V gene are SGHRS and YFSETQ. V was clipped by 2 bases and J by 0 bases, with 17 bases between them. The CDR3: CASSFTQPAANQETQYF. CDR3 DNA sequence: TGCGCCAGCAGCTTTACCCAACCAGCGGCGAACCAAGAGACCCAGTACTTC.

This clonotype came up once. A read error may produce the germline difference seen at one junction end. The chain joins TRBV28 to TRBJ2-2; D is possibly TRBD1 or TRBD2 (5 bases each). The CDR3 extends over 14 amino acids. Germline CDR1 MDHEN, CDR2 SYDVKM. Written as DNA, the CDR3 is TGTGCCAGTAGTTTTGAGCGGCAGGGCGGGGAGCTGTTTTTT. Encoded protein: CASSFERQGGELFF.

Note on this clonotype: One end of the junction fails to match germline, which may point to a read error. The chain combines TRBV28 with TRBJ2-1; the D call may be TRBD1 or TRBD2 (6 bases each). Germline CDR1 and CDR2: MDHEN and SYDVKM. There are 14 residues in the CDR3. The DNA of the CDR3 is TGTGTCAGCAGTTTGGGGGGCGCGATGAATGAGCAGTTCTTC. Protein sequence: CVSSLGGAMNEQFF.

The chain recombines TRBV6-6 with TRBJ2-2; 14 nucleotides agree with TRBD2. The CDR3 length is 20 residues. Germline CDR1 and CDR2: MNHNY and SVGAGI (reference sequence). J lost 6 bases, V lost 2 bases, and 14 bases had no gene match. The CDR3 loop reads CASSYMGTGLAGAKSGELFF. The CDR3 DNA reads TGTGCCAGCAGTTACATGGGAACGGGACTAGCGGGAGCTAAGTCCGGGGAGCTGTTTTTT.

Concerning this clonotype itself: With a much larger clone just one base away, this may be a read error. V and J are TRBV6-1 and TRBJ2-3, with D perhaps TRBD1 (5 bases). Germline CDR1 reads MNHNS; CDR2 reads SASEGT. Trimming took off 6 bases at V and 11 bases at J, with 12 bases between the two ends. The CDR3 loop spans 11 amino acids. The CDR3 reads CASRLGAMQYF. CDR3 coding DNA: TGTGCCAGCAGATTAGGGGCTATGCAGTATTTT.

There are a few counts of this clonotype. The genes are TRBV15 and TRBJ2-4; 7 bases map to TRBD2. CDR3 length: 15 amino acids. V shed 5 bases and J 2 bases; nucleotides not matched to a gene: 6. Per germline, CDR1 LNHNV and CDR2 YYDKDF (reference sequence). CDR3 loop: CATSSKTSTKNIQYF. The CDR3 nucleotides are TGTGCCACCAGCTCCAAGACTAGCACCAAAAACATTCAGTACTTC.

This rearrangement joins TRBV6-6 to TRBJ1-6; D is unresolved. Trimming cost V 2 bases and J 7 bases, with 15 bases left between them. The CDR3 consists of 16 residues. Germline V gene sequence: CDR1 MNHNY, CDR2 SVGAGI (reference sequence). The CDR3 reads CASSYGSWGGNSPLHF. As DNA, the CDR3 is TGTGCCAGCAGTTACGGCTCCTGGGGAGGCAATTCACCCCTCCACTTT.

The table lists this clonotype with many counts. The rearrangement uses TRBV29-1 and TRBJ1-4, with D maybe TRBD1 (6 bases). Germline lookup yields CDR1 SQVTM and CDR2 ANQGSEA. This CDR3 spans 13 amino acids. V lost 4 bases and J 7 bases, leaving 13 bases between the germline ends. The CDR3 region has the DNA TGCAGCGTTGGCCGGGGGCGGAGTGAAAAACTGTTTTTT. Its protein product is CSVGRGRSEKLFF.

Concerning this clonotype itself: It may be a read error: a sequence one base away is much more abundant. J is TRBJ1-1 and V is TRBV5-1; no clear D. Germline CDR1 reads SGHRS; CDR2 reads YFSETQ. The CDR3 totals 13 residues. CDR3: CASATGVNTGAFF. The CDR3 DNA sequence: TGCGCCAGTGCTACGGGAGTGAACACTGGAGCTTTCTTT.

The table lists this clonotype with a few counts. An end of the junction does not agree with germline; a read error may underlie this. The rearrangement uses TRBV24-1 and TRBJ2-1; 9 bases align to TRBD2. The germline CDR1 and CDR2 sequences are KGHDR and SFDVKD. The CDR3 loop spans 17 amino acids. CDR3 sequence: CATGDLEGASGISEQSF. The CDR3 bases are TGTGCCACCGGTGATTTAGAAGGGGCTAGCGGGATAAGTGAGCAGTCCTTC.

Comment on this clonotype: Here the CDR3 omits its conserved ending phenylalanine or tryptophan, so a read error is the likely source. The chain recombines TRBV5-4 with TRBJ2-7, with a possible D match to TRBD2 (6 bases). This CDR3 is 14 amino acids long. Per the germline V gene, CDR1 is SGHNT and CDR2 is YYREEE (reference sequence). The DNA for the CDR3 is TGTGCTACCCAGGACGGGACTCTCTCCTACGAGCAGTACCTC. Encoded protein: CATQDGTLSYEQYL.

This clonotype was seen a handful of times. The germline gene is not matched at one end of the junction; a read error may be the cause. J is TRBJ2-1 and V is TRBV7-9, with D maybe TRBD1 (6 bases). The length of the CDR3 is 17 residues. Germline assignment: CDR1 SEHNR and CDR2 FQNEAQ (reference sequence). This CDR3 reads CASGLPYQGPKTNEQFF. The CDR3 DNA reads TGTGCCAGTGGCTTACCATATCAGGGGCCTAAAACAAATGAGCAGTTTTTC.